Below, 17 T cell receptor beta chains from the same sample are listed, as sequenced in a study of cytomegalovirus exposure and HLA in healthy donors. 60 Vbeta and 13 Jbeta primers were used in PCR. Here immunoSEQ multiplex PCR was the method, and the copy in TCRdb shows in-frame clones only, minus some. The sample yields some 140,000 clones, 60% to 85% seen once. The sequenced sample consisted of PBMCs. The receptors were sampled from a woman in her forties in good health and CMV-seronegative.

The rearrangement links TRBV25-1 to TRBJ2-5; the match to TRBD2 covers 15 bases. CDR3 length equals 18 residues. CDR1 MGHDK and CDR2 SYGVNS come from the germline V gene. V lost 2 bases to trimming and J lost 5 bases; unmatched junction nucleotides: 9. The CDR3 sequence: CASSEPPPGTSGGETQYF. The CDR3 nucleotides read TGTGCCAGCAGTGAACCTCCCCCAGGGACTAGCGGGGGGGAGACCCAGTACTTC.

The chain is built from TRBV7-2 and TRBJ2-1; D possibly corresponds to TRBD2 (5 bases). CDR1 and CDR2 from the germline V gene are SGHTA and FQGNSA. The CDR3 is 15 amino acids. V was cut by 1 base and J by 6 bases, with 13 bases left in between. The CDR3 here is CASSLGWGASNEQFF. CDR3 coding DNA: TGTGCCAGCAGCTTAGGGTGGGGAGCCTCCAATGAGCAGTTCTTC.

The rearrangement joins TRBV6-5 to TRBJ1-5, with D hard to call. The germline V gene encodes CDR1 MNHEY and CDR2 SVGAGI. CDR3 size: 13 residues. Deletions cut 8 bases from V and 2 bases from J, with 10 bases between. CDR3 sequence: CASRRRGNQPQHF. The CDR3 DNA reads TGTGCCAGCCGACGACGGGGCAATCAGCCCCAGCATTTT.

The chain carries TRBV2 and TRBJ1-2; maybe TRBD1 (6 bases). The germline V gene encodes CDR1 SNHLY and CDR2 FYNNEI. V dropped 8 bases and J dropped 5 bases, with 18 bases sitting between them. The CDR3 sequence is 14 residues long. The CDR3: CASGTGRGGYGYTF. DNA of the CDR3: TGTGCCAGCGGCACCGGGAGGGGGGGATATGGCTACACCTTC.

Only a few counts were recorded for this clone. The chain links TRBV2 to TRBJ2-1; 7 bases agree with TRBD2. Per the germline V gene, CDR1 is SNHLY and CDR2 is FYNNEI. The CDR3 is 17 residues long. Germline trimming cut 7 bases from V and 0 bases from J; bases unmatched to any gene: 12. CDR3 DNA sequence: TGTGCCAGCACGTCTAGCGGAGTAAGGTACTCCTACAATGAGCAGTTCTTC. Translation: CASTSSGVRYSYNEQFF.

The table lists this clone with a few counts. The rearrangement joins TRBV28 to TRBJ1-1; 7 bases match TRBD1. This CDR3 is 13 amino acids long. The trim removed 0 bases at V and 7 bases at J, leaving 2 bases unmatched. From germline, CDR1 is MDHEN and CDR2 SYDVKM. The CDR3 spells CASSLWTGIEAFF. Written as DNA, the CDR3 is TGTGCCAGCAGTTTATGGACAGGGATTGAAGCTTTCTTT.

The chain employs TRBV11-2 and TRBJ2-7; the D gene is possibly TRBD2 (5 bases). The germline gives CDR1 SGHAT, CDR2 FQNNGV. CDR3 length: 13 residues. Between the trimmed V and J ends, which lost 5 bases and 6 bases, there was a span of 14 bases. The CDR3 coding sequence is TGTGCCAGCAGCCTGAGACTAATTCGCGAGCAGTACTTC. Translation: CASSLRLIREQYF. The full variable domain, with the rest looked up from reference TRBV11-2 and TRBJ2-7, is EAGVAQSPRYKIIEKRQSVAFWCNPISGHATLYWYQQILGQGPKLLIQFQNNGVVDDSQLPKDRFSAERLKGVDSTLKIQPAKLEDSAVYLCASSLRLIREQYFGPGTRLTVT.

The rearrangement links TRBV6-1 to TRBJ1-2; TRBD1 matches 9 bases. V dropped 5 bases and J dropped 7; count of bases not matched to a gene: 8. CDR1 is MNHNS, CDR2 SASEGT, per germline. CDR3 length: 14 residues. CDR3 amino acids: CASSLNGQGSGYTF. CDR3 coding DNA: TGTGCCAGCAGTCTCAATGGACAGGGGTCTGGCTACACCTTC.

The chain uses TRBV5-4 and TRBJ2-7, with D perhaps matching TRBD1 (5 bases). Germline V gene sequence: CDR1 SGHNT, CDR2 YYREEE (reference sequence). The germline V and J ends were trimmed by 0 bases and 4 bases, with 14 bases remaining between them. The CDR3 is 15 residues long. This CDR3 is CASSLGPGSGYEQYF. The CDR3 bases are TGTGCCAGCAGCTTGGGCCCGGGCTCAGGGTACGAGCAGTACTTC.

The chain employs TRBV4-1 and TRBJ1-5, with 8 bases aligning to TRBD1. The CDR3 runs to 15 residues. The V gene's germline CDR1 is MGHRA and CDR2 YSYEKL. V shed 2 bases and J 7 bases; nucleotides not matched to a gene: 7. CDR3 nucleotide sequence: TGCGCCAGCAGCCAAACACAGGGGGACGGGCAGCCCCAGCATTTT. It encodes CASSQTQGDGQPQHF.

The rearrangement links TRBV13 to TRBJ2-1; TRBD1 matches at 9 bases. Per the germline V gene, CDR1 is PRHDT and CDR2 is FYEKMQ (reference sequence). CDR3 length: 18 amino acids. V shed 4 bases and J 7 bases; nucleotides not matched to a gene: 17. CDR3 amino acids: CASSSKHRDREGRNEQFF. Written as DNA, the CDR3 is TGTGCCAGCAGCTCAAAACACCGGGACAGGGAAGGAAGGAATGAGCAGTTCTTC.

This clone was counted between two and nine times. For the CDR3, the DNA is TGTGCCAGCAGCGTAGGGACTAGCGGGAGTCACGAGCAGTACTTC. This translates into CASSVGTSGSHEQYF. The chain employs TRBV9 and TRBJ2-7, with TRBD2 identical over 13 bases. The CDR3 is made up of 15 amino acids. V shed 0 bases, J shed 5 bases, and the junction held 2 bases outside the gene matches. The germline V gene has CDR1 SGDLS and CDR2 YYNGEE.

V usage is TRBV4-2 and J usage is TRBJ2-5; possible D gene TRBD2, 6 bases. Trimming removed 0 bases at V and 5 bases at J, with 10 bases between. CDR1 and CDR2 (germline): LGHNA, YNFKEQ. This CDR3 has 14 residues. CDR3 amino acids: CASSQELRGETQYF. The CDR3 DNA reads TGTGCCAGCAGCCAAGAGTTACGGGGGGAGACCCAGTACTTC.

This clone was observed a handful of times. CDR3 DNA: TGTGCCAGCAGGGGCGGGACAGGATACTCACCCCTCCACTTT. Translation: CASRGGTGYSPLHF. The chain links TRBV6-1 to TRBJ1-6; 8 bases fit TRBD1. CDR1 and CDR2 (germline): MNHNS, SASEGT. The CDR3 contains 14 residues. The J segment lost 10 bases and the V segment lost 6 bases, leaving 8 bases of the junction unmatched.

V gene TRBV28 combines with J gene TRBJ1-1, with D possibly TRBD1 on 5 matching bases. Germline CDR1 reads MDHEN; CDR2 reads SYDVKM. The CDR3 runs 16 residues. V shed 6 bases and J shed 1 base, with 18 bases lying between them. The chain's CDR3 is CASSLLQTVKNTEAFF. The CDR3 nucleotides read TGTGCCAGCAGCCTCCTCCAGACAGTTAAGAACACTGAAGCTTTCTTT. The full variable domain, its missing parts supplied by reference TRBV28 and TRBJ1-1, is DVKVTQSSRYLVKRTGEKVFLECVQDMDHENMFWYRQDPGLGLRLIYFSYDVKMKEKGDIPEGYSVSREKKERFSLILESASTNQTSMYLCASSLLQTVKNTEAFFGQGTRLTVV.

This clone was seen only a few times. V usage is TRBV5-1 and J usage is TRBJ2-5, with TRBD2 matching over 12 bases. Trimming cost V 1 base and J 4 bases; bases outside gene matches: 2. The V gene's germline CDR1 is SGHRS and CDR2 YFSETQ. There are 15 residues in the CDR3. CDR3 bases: TGCGCCAGCAGCTTGCGGGGACTAGCGGGAGAGACCCAGTACTTC. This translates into CASSLRGLAGETQYF.

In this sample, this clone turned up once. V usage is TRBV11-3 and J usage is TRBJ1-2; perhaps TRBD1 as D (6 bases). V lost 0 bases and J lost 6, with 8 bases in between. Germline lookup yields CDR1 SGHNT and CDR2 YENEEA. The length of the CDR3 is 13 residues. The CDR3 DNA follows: TGTGCCAGCAGCTTAGAGGCAGGGGATGGCTACACCTTC. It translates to CASSLEAGDGYTF.